The entry below gives a single T cell receptor beta chain sequence along with its context. The source of the sample is a study of blood T cell repertoires in COVID-19. Across the whole study: COVID-19 samples collected from the United States, Italy and Spain covered acute and convalescent phases.

Per the authors' pipeline: Amplification of reference gene primers provided the estimated nucleated cell counts. Sequencing used immunoSEQ multiplex PCR; TCRdb keeps in-frame clones, though not all of them. Clone size and V and J calls were adopted from that table, with D and trimming inferred from the DNA. The table has under 200,000 clones, roughly 83% seen once. There are 14 residues in the CDR3. V was clipped by 0 bases and J by 9 bases, with 13 bases between them. Germline-derived CDR1 and CDR2 are SGHDT and YYEEEE. This TCR derives from a human donor in a cohort sampled during active COVID-19. This chain uses TRBV5-6 with TRBJ2-1, with a weak D call TRBD2 (6 bases). Specimen: peripheral blood. DNA for the CDR3: TGTGCCAGCAGCTTGGGACTAGTCAACGGTGAGCAGTTCTTC. It yields the protein CASSLGLVNGEQFF.